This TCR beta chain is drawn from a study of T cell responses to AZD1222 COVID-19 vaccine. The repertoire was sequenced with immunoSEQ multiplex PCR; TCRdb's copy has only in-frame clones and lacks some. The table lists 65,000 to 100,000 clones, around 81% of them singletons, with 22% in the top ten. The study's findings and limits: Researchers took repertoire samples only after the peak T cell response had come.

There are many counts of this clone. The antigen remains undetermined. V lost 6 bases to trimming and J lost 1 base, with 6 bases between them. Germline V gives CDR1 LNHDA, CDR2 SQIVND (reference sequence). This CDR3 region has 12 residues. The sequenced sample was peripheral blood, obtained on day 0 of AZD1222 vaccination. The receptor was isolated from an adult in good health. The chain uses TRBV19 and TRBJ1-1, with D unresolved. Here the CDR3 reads CASRFKNTEAFF. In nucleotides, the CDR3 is TGTGCCAGTAGGTTTAAGAACACTGAAGCTTTCTTT.